A single sample is the source of the 5 T cell receptor beta chains below, sequenced in a study of T cell repertoires in cytomegalovirus infection. These receptors' antigens are unknown. TCRdb called the reads again in MiXCR, with one record for every CDR3 protein. The sample has roughly 110,000 distinct CDR3 sequences, more than 30% seen once; the top ten hold roughly two fifths. The sequencing used CD8+ T cells from cultured PBMCs, collected from culture after CMV antigen stimulation. The receptors come from a human donor in good health (CMV status not recorded). Some clones in this sample may be carry-over from other donors' samples.

This clonotype was detected a few times. The chain carries TRBV7-9 and TRBJ2-3, with D unresolved. CDR1 and CDR2 (germline): SEHNR, FQNEAQ (reference sequence). This CDR3 comprises 14 residues. V was clipped by 5 bases and J by 4 bases, with 13 bases between them. The chain's CDR3 is CASSPEDFADTQYF. CDR3 in DNA: TGTGCCAGCAGCCCCGAGGATTTCGCAGATACGCAGTATTTT.

Ten or more counts support this clonotype. The rearrangement uses TRBV7-2 and TRBJ2-7; D not certain. V dropped 5 bases and J dropped 3 bases, with 17 bases sitting between them. Germline V gives CDR1 SGHTA, CDR2 FQGNSA. There are 15 residues in the CDR3. In DNA, the CDR3 is TGTGCCAGCAGCGCATGGACGGGTCCATACTACGAGCAGTACTTC. It encodes CASSAWTGPYYEQYF.

This clonotype was recorded a few times. V usage is TRBV6-2 or TRBV6-3 and J usage is TRBJ2-1; TRBD1 matches at 8 bases. The CDR3 covers 16 residues. Germline trimming cut 6 bases from V and 4 bases from J; bases unmatched to any gene: 11. The germline V gene encodes CDR1 MNHEY and CDR2 SVGEGT. The CDR3 loop reads CASSPPTGEKYNEQFF. The CDR3 nucleotides are TGTGCCAGCAGCCCACCGACAGGGGAAAAATACAATGAGCAGTTCTTC.

V and J are TRBV28 and TRBJ1-6, with TRBD1 as a possible D gene (5 bases). The CDR3 contains 16 residues. The V and J ends lost 4 bases and 4 bases respectively, with 14 bases between them. Germline values: CDR1 MDHEN, CDR2 SYDVKM. This CDR3 is CASSSWVRGYNSPLHF. In DNA, the CDR3 is TGTGCCAGCAGTTCTTGGGTTAGGGGTTATAATTCACCCCTCCACTTT. The variable domain in full, completed from reference TRBV28 and TRBJ1-6, reads DVKVTQSSRYLVKRTGEKVFLECVQDMDHENMFWYRQDPGLGLRLIYFSYDVKMKEKGDIPEGYSVSREKKERFSLILESASTNQTSMYLCASSSWVRGYNSPLHFGNGTRLTVT.

The V gene is TRBV28, the J gene TRBJ2-4; D remains ambiguous. CDR3 length: 15 amino acids. CDR1 and CDR2 from the germline V gene are MDHEN and SYDVKM. Trimming removed 7 bases from V and 0 bases from J, with 13 bases in between. For the CDR3, the DNA is TGTGCCAGCATGGGCATCTTCATAGCCAAAAACATTCAGTACTTC. This encodes CASMGIFIAKNIQYF. The full variable domain, in which reference TRBV28 and TRBJ2-4 provide the parts outside the CDR3, is DVKVTQSSRYLVKRTGEKVFLECVQDMDHENMFWYRQDPGLGLRLIYFSYDVKMKEKGDIPEGYSVSREKKERFSLILESASTNQTSMYLCASMGIFIAKNIQYFGAGTRLSVL.